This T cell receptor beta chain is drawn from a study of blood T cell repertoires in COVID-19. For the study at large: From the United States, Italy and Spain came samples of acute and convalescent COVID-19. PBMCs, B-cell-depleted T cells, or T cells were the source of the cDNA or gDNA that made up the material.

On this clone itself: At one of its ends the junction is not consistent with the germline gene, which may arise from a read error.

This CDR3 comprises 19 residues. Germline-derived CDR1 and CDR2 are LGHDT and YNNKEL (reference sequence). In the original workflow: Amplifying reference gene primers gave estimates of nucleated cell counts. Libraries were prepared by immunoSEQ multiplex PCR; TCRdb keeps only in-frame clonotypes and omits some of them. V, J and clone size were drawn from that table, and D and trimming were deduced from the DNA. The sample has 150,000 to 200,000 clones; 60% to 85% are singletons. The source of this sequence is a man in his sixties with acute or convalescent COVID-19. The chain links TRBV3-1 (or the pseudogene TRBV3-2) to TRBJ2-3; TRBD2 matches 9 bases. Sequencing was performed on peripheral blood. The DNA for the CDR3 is TGTGCCAGCAGCGAAGAGGGGGAGGGTAGCGGGGGCCACAGAGATACGCAGTATTTT. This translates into CASSEEGEGSGGHRDTQYF.